These 29 T cell receptor beta chains share one sample of origin, sequenced in a study of long-term antiretroviral therapy in people with HIV. The assay used was immunoSEQ (version v3.0), run at survey level. This table comes from immunoSEQ multiplex PCR, and its TCRdb copy is limited to in-frame clones, with some not included. The repertoire holds about 39,000 clones, with about 85% as singletons. The sample here was unsorted PBMCs, taken 3.1 years after starting antiretroviral therapy. These receptors were collected from a woman in her forties or fifties with HIV.

V usage is TRBV14 and J usage is TRBJ1-2, with TRBD1 as a possible D gene (5 bases). There are 16 residues in the CDR3. V lost 0 bases and J lost 3, with 14 bases in between. Germline loops: CDR1 SGHDN, CDR2 FVKESK. The CDR3 coding sequence is TGTGCCAGCAGCCAAGAGGGCGGGGCAGGGTACTATGGCTACACCTTC. Its protein product is CASSQEGGAGYYGYTF. The variable domain in full, with the rest retrieved from reference TRBV14 and TRBJ1-2, is EAGVTQFPSHSVIEKGQTVTLRCDPISGHDNLYWYRRVMGKEIKFLLHFVKESKQDESGMPNNRFLAERTGGTYSTLKVQPAELEDSGVYFCASSQEGGAGYYGYTFGSGTRLTVV.

This sequence joins TRBV27 and TRBJ2-1, with TRBD2 as a possible D gene (6 bases). V was shortened by 0 bases and J by 9 bases, with 15 bases between the two germline ends. The CDR3 covers 15 residues. Germline-derived CDR1 and CDR2 are MNHEY and SMNVEV (reference sequence). The CDR3, as DNA: TGTGCCAGCAGTTTATCGGACTATCTGGCCGGTGAGCAGTTCTTC. The encoded protein is CASSLSDYLAGEQFF.

This clone occurred a few times. The chain employs TRBV29-1 and TRBJ1-2, with unresolved D. Germline assignment: CDR1 SQVTM and CDR2 ANQGSEA. CDR3 length equals 10 residues. V lost 4 bases to trimming and J lost 6 bases, with 6 bases between them. For the CDR3, the DNA is TGCAGCGTTGGGGCTGATGGCTACACCTTC. This sequence encodes CSVGADGYTF.

The chain has TRBV27 and TRBJ1-1, with unresolved D. From germline, CDR1 is MNHEY and CDR2 SMNVEV (reference sequence). V was clipped by 1 base and J by 7 bases, with 7 bases between them. The CDR3 runs 12 residues. DNA of the CDR3: TGTGCCAGCAGTTTATTATACGGTGAAGCTTTCTTT. Protein: CASSLLYGEAFF.

The V and J genes are TRBV7-8 and TRBJ2-7, with D unresolved. The V end was cut by 5 bases, the J end by 1 base, with 12 bases between. CDR3 size: 14 residues. Germline lookup yields CDR1 SGHVS and CDR2 FQNEAQ. Here the CDR3 DNA reads TGTGCCAGCAGCAATAGGGAAGGGTCCTACGAGCAGTACTTC. Translation gives CASSNREGSYEQYF.

This clone was counted a single time. The V gene is TRBV2, the J gene TRBJ1-1, with 7 bases identical to TRBD1. CDR3 length: 11 amino acids. V was pared by 8 bases and J by 11 bases, with 8 bases of the junction left unmatched. The V gene's germline CDR1 is SNHLY and CDR2 FYNNEI. CDR3 loop: CASQGVNGAFF. The CDR3 region has the DNA TGTGCCAGCCAGGGGGTTAATGGGGCTTTCTTT.

The chain uses TRBV18 and TRBJ2-3; D is uncertain. Germline V gives CDR1 KGHSH, CDR2 LQKENI. Trimming took 5 bases from V and 5 from J, leaving 8 bases between them. The CDR3 extends over 12 amino acids. The chain's CDR3 is CASSEARDTQYF. CDR3 coding DNA: TGTGCCAGCTCAGAGGCCAGAGATACGCAGTATTTT.

The V gene is TRBV2, the J gene TRBJ2-3; D possibly corresponds to TRBD2 (5 bases). The ends were cut back, 5 bases at V and 0 bases at J, with 9 bases in the middle. There are 14 residues in the CDR3. Per the germline V gene, CDR1 is SNHLY and CDR2 is FYNNEI. The CDR3 nucleotides are TGTGCCAGCAGTTCACTAGGAAGCACAGATACGCAGTATTTT. This codes for CASSSLGSTDTQYF.

The CDR3 reads CASSSNQGPTEAFF. CDR3 DNA sequence: TGTGCCAGCAGCTCAAATCAGGGTCCCACTGAAGCTTTCTTT. This chain joins TRBV7-2 and TRBJ1-1; the D gene is possibly TRBD1 (5 bases). The germline gives CDR1 SGHTA, CDR2 FQGNSA. This CDR3 region has 14 residues. Trimming shortened V by 4 bases and J by 4 bases, and 13 bases separated the two germline ends.

V gene TRBV11-1 combines with J gene TRBJ1-1, with D unresolved. Per germline, CDR1 SGHAT and CDR2 FQDESV (reference sequence). Trimming removed 1 base from V and 4 bases from J, with 7 bases in between. The CDR3 has 13 amino acids. CDR3 residues: CASSLEEPTEAFF. In DNA form, the CDR3 reads TGTGCCAGCAGCTTAGAGGAGCCCACTGAAGCTTTCTTT.

This clone was counted once. The rearrangement links TRBV9 to TRBJ1-1, with no clear D. Trimming pared 3 bases from V and 7 bases from J, leaving 7 bases between. From germline, CDR1 is SGDLS and CDR2 YYNGEE. This CDR3 contains 11 residues. The CDR3 region is CASSGHDEAFF. The CDR3 bases are TGTGCCAGCAGCGGACACGATGAAGCTTTCTTT.

This clone has a single count. J is TRBJ1-2 and V is TRBV5-6, with 7 nucleotides matching TRBD1. Per germline, CDR1 SGHDT and CDR2 YYEEEE. The CDR3 totals 14 residues. Trimming at V came to 3 bases and at J to 4 bases, leaving 6 bases not matched to a gene. In DNA form, the CDR3 reads TGTGCCAGCAGCTCAGGGGGACGCGGCTATGGCTACACCTTC. It yields the protein CASSSGGRGYGYTF.

The chain joins TRBV4-1 to TRBJ1-1; D is ambiguous. The germline V gene has CDR1 MGHRA and CDR2 YSYEKL. With 2 bases removed from V and 1 base from J, the gap between germline ends came to 11 bases. This CDR3 comprises 15 residues. Here the CDR3 reads CASSQSYQPNTEAFF. CDR3 in DNA: TGCGCCAGCAGCCAATCTTACCAGCCGAACACTGAAGCTTTCTTT.

This rearrangement joins TRBV7-9 to TRBJ2-1; D is perhaps TRBD1 (5 bases). Germline values: CDR1 SEHNR, CDR2 FQNEAQ (reference sequence). This CDR3 contains 15 residues. Trimming left V 1 base short and J 4 bases short, with 11 bases between. The CDR3 region has the DNA TGTGCCAGCAGCTTAGGTGACAGCGTTTACAATGAGCAGTTCTTC. Its translation is CASSLGDSVYNEQFF. Together with reference TRBV7-9 and TRBJ2-1, the CDR3 gives the full variable domain: DTGVSQNPRHKITKRGQNVTFRCDPISEHNRLYWYRQTLGQGPEFLTYFQNEAQLEKSRLLSDRFSAERPKGSFSTLEIQRTEQGDSAMYLCASSLGDSVYNEQFFGPGTRLTVL.

The J gene is TRBJ2-4, the V gene TRBV4-1; 9 bases fit TRBD2. This CDR3 spans 20 amino acids. The germline gives CDR1 MGHRA, CDR2 YSYEKL. J lost 0 bases, V lost 1 base, and 13 bases had no gene match. The CDR3 region is CASSQVIPSGVILAKNIQYF. The CDR3 DNA is TGCGCCAGCAGCCAAGTTATTCCTAGCGGGGTGATTCTAGCCAAAAACATTCAGTACTTC.

This clone is medium-sized (0.01 to 0.1%) within its sample. DNA for the CDR3: TGTGCCAGCAGTGAAAGCGAACGCGGGGCCCTCCACTTT. This encodes CASSESERGALHF. This chain links TRBV6-4 with TRBJ1-6; D not resolved. V gave up 3 bases and J gave up 14 bases, with 14 bases separating them. The CDR3 spans 13 residues. Germline-derived CDR1 and CDR2 are MRHNA and SNTAGT.

The chain employs TRBV10-3 and TRBJ1-2; D is uncertain. The CDR3 runs 13 residues. Germline V gene lookup returns CDR1 ENHRY and CDR2 SYGVKD. The ends were cut back, 3 bases at V and 8 bases at J, with 13 bases in the middle. The CDR3 DNA sequence: TGTGCCATCAGTGACGTGGGTACGCGGGGCTACACCTTC. Amino acids: CAISDVGTRGYTF.

The chain is built from TRBV5-4 and TRBJ1-6; 8 bases align to TRBD1. Germline values: CDR1 SGHNT, CDR2 YYREEE (reference sequence). The CDR3 runs to 14 residues. The trim removed 4 bases at V and 12 bases at J, leaving 9 bases unmatched. The CDR3 loop reads CASSPDRGREPLHF. CDR3 coding DNA: TGTGCCAGCAGCCCCGACAGGGGTAGGGAACCCCTCCACTTT.

The chain employs TRBV10-2 and TRBJ1-5, with TRBD1 as a possible D gene (5 bases). This CDR3 spans 14 amino acids. Germline CDR1 reads WSHSY; CDR2 reads SAAADI. Trimming stripped 5 bases from V and 2 bases from J, with 10 bases between. The CDR3 region has the DNA TGCGCCAGCAGTAGTTTCAGGGGCAATCAGCCCCAGCATTTT. Amino acids: CASSSFRGNQPQHF.

The chain recombines TRBV30 with TRBJ2-5; D is possibly TRBD2 (7 bases). Germline V gene lookup returns CDR1 GTSNPN and CDR2 SVGIG (reference sequence). CDR3 length: 15 amino acids. V lost 3 bases and J 3 bases, leaving 17 bases between the germline ends. The CDR3 DNA follows: TGTGCCTGGAGCCCCGGGGGGCATGGGGAAGAGACCCAGTACTTC. Its translation: CAWSPGGHGEETQYF.

J is TRBJ2-3 and V is TRBV7-9; 12 positions match TRBD1. The trim removed 4 bases at V and 2 bases at J, leaving 7 bases unmatched. The CDR3 sequence is 17 residues long. Germline loops: CDR1 SEHNR, CDR2 FQNEAQ (reference sequence). The CDR3 loop reads CASSSLGTGGNTDTQYF. In DNA, the CDR3 is TGTGCCAGCAGCTCTTTAGGGACAGGGGGCAACACAGATACGCAGTATTTT. Full variable domain (rest looked up from reference TRBV7-9 and TRBJ2-3): DTGVSQNPRHKITKRGQNVTFRCDPISEHNRLYWYRQTLGQGPEFLTYFQNEAQLEKSRLLSDRFSAERPKGSFSTLEIQRTEQGDSAMYLCASSSLGTGGNTDTQYFGPGTRLTVL.

The V and J genes are TRBV4-1 and TRBJ1-6; D unresolved. The CDR3 has 15 amino acids. Germline V gives CDR1 MGHRA, CDR2 YSYEKL. The V end was cut by 1 base, the J end by 1 base, with 5 bases between. Written as DNA, the CDR3 is TGCGCCAGCAGCCAAGTAGTATCCTATAATTCACCCCTCCACTTT. This sequence encodes CASSQVVSYNSPLHF.

CDR3 sequence (DNA): TGTGCCGTAGGGGAGGGAGGAATACAGCCCCAGCATTTT. This encodes CAVGEGGIQPQHF. V gene TRBV19 combines with J gene TRBJ1-5; maybe TRBD1 (5 bases). Trimming cost V 11 bases and J 7 bases, with 18 bases left between them. This CDR3 comprises 13 residues. CDR1 and CDR2 from the germline V gene are LNHDA and SQIVND (reference sequence).

The gene calls are TRBV27 and TRBJ1-1, with D hard to call. In germline, CDR1 is MNHEY, CDR2 SMNVEV (reference sequence). The length of the CDR3 is 14 residues. V shed 5 bases and J shed 1 base, with 11 bases lying between them. The CDR3 protein is CASSLRRENTEAFF. For the CDR3, the DNA is TGTGCCAGCAGTCTGCGACGGGAGAACACTGAAGCTTTCTTT.

V usage is TRBV2 and J usage is TRBJ2-5, with D unresolved. Germline CDR1 SNHLY, CDR2 FYNNEI. This CDR3 spans 13 amino acids. The V end was cut by 0 bases, the J end by 4 bases, with 6 bases between. The CDR3 DNA reads TGTGCCAGCAGTGAAGCTAAAGCAGAGACCCAGTACTTC. It encodes CASSEAKAETQYF.

This chain uses TRBV19 with TRBJ2-2, with D possibly called TRBD1 or TRBD2 (5 bases each). CDR1 and CDR2 (germline): LNHDA, SQIVND (reference sequence). V dropped 6 bases and J dropped 5 bases, with 16 bases sitting between them. The CDR3 covers 15 residues. The CDR3: CASRLPGTATGELFF. DNA for the CDR3: TGTGCCAGTAGGCTACCCGGGACCGCGACCGGGGAGCTGTTTTTT.

This clone has just one count. The rearrangement joins TRBV18 to TRBJ1-5; a possible D gene is TRBD1 (6 bases). Deletions cut 4 bases from V and 11 bases from J, with 21 bases between. The CDR3 spans 15 residues. CDR1 is KGHSH, CDR2 LQKENI, per germline. The DNA for the CDR3 is TGTGCCAGCTCACTCACCACCGGGGGCGGAAAGGCCCAGCATTTT. Translation: CASSLTTGGGKAQHF.

The chain carries TRBV14 and TRBJ1-2; 7 bases match TRBD1. Per germline, CDR1 SGHDN and CDR2 FVKESK. This CDR3 has 16 amino acids. V trimming: 4 bases; J trimming: 5 bases; junction bases outside the gene matches: 13. CDR3 region: CASSPRDRKSQYGYTF. DNA for the CDR3: TGTGCCAGCAGCCCGAGGGACAGAAAGTCTCAATATGGCTACACCTTC.

The chain is built from TRBV4-3 and TRBJ2-3; D is possibly TRBD1 (5 bases). Germline CDR1 LGHNA, CDR2 YSLEER. The CDR3 totals 16 residues. The germline V and J ends were trimmed by 0 bases and 0 bases, with 10 bases remaining between them. In DNA form, the CDR3 reads TGCGCCAGCAGCCAAGACAGGGTTTTGAGCACAGATACGCAGTATTTT. It specifies CASSQDRVLSTDTQYF.